This T cell receptor (beta chain) came from a study of T cell repertoires in cytomegalovirus infection. Study-level background: Signatures in public TCR beta sequences pointed to both CMV infection and matching HLA type.

The CDR3 sequence is 15 residues long. Trimming pared 0 bases from V and 2 bases from J, leaving 13 bases between. Germline V gene sequence: CDR1 DFQATT, CDR2 SNEGSKA (reference sequence). A remark on this clonotype: Its antigen is undetermined.

TCRdb independently ran MiXCR on the reads; one entry per CDR3 protein. Here the sample spans about 740,000 distinct CDR3 sequences, roughly 30% being singletons. General observations from the study: It was HLA-C-restricted CMV-specific TCR beta clonotypes that dominated the response ex vivo. Cumulative public TCR beta family frequency identified CMV carriers with the relevant HLA.

The receptor comes from a human donor in good health (CMV status not recorded). Some clones in this sample may be carry-over from other donors' samples. The chain combines TRBV20-1 with TRBJ1-1; D perhaps matches TRBD1 (5 bases). The input for sequencing was cultured PBMCs, taken from culture after CMV antigen stimulation. The CDR3 sequence is CSARDRRGGNTEAFF. The DNA of the CDR3 is TGCAGTGCTAGAGATCGTAGGGGAGGAAACACTGAAGCTTTCTTT.